This T cell receptor beta chain came from a study of a mutant IDH1 vaccine in newly diagnosed glioma. Study-wide context: Commencement of vaccination occurred 4-6 weeks following radiotherapy alone, or concurrently with temozolomide cycles.

Noted time point: week 47, end of study. In the vaccine, a single dose held 300 ug of the mutant IDH1 20-mer peptide, along with topical imiquimod. Regarding this clone: No antigen is known for it.

The germline V and J ends were trimmed by 0 bases and 1 base, with 7 bases remaining between them. Per the germline V gene, CDR1 is LNHDA and CDR2 is SQIVND (reference sequence). The CDR3 spans 15 residues. Profiling relied on immunoSEQ multiplex PCR, and the TCRdb table lists in-frame clones only, not all of them. Of approximately 35,000 clones in the sample, 75% to 95% are singletons; the top ten hold about 5.5%. This receptor was identified in a woman aged 40 to 50 with glioma. Here the sequenced sample was PBMCs, taken from a glioma patient whose treatment included an IDH1 peptide vaccine. J is TRBJ1-5 and V is TRBV19; D gene uncertain. The DNA for the CDR3 is TGTGCCAGTAGTATAGATCGCTCAAGCAATCAGCCCCAGCATTTT. Residues: CASSIDRSSNQPQHF.